This T cell receptor (beta chain) is from a study of T cells in Graves' hyperthyroidism and ophthalmopathy. Study outcomes and limitations: Most clonotypes expanded in the thyroid (above 0.001) were also present in blood.

Amplified regions were TCR beta CDR3 sequences from RNA transcripts. HTBI primers were used for first-round RT-PCR of the TCR CDR3. MiXCR, run by TCRdb on the multiplex PCR reads, gives a single entry per CDR3 protein. Of roughly 100,000 distinct CDR3 sequences in the sample, 35% to 45% are singletons; the top ten hold about a tenth. This clonotype was observed many times. Its antigen remains unidentified. V was cut by 0 bases and J by 3 bases, with 5 bases left in between. The CDR3 is 14 amino acids. Germline V gene data show CDR1 as MDHEN and CDR2 as SYDVKM. Diagnoses were established using clinical symptoms, serum thyroxine and TRAb, thyroid ultrasound and orbital computed tomography.

The TCR originated in a woman aged 30 to 39 with Graves' hyperthyroidism. The sequenced material came from peripheral blood or thyroid tissue (not recorded which). This chain joins TRBV28 and TRBJ1-4; D is unclear. CDR3 sequence reads: CASSLWGANEKLFF. The CDR3 DNA sequence: TGTGCCAGCAGTTTATGGGGAGCTAATGAAAAACTGTTTTTT.